This entry concerns a single T cell receptor (beta chain). Only one heparinised blood draw was taken per donor, and its volume averaged around 100 mL. Sorting that relied on CD45RO/CCR7/CD25/CD127/CD95/CD27 yielded CD4+ naive, central memory, regulatory and stem cell-like memory cells. The data belong to a study of beta chain features in type 1 diabetes. Overall study context: Patients did not differ from healthy donors in age, gender or cell yield.

Per germline, CDR1 SGDLS and CDR2 YYNGEE. V was shortened by 2 bases and J by 4 bases, with 8 bases between the two germline ends. The CDR3 length is 13 residues. Expressed TCRB transcripts were sequenced, since all the RNA that had been isolated was reverse transcribed. The table came from immunoSEQ multiplex PCR; TCRdb's copy has only in-frame clones and leaves some out. The sample lists 350,000 to 450,000 clones, roughly 13% occurring once. The gene calls are TRBV9 and TRBJ2-3, with D tentatively TRBD1 (5 bases). Sequenced: naive CD4+ T cells from blood. The clonotype originates from a young man in good health. The CDR3 is CASSVWGSDTQYF. The CDR3 nucleotides are TGTGCCAGCAGCGTTTGGGGCTCAGATACGCAGTATTTT.